The source of this T cell receptor beta chain is a study of shared clonotypes between healthy human individuals. Study at large: Per donor, three plates held CD4 naive cells, three held CD4 memory, two held CD8 naive and one held CD8 memory. Regarding the study as a whole: Generation probabilities were higher for clonotypes shared across all four sorted-subset donors than for unshared ones. Measured sharing among donors was expected to vary with sequencing depth.

About this clone itself: Its specificity is not known.

CDR3 length: 13 residues. Germline-derived CDR1 and CDR2 are GTSNPN and SVGIG (reference sequence). V was shortened by 4 bases and J by 1 base, with 10 bases between the two germline ends. The assay was immunoSEQ multiplex PCR, and TCRdb's table has in-frame clones only and misses some. The table includes some 1 million clones, about 75% detected once. The sequenced sample consisted of memory CD4+ T cells sorted from blood. Subset: CD45RA-negative fraction. The chain has TRBV30 and TRBJ1-1; perhaps TRBD1 as D (6 bases). The TCR comes from a man aged 18 to 29 in good health. The CDR3 region has the DNA TGTGCCTGGAACGGACAGACGAACACTGAAGCTTTCTTT. This gives the protein CAWNGQTNTEAFF.